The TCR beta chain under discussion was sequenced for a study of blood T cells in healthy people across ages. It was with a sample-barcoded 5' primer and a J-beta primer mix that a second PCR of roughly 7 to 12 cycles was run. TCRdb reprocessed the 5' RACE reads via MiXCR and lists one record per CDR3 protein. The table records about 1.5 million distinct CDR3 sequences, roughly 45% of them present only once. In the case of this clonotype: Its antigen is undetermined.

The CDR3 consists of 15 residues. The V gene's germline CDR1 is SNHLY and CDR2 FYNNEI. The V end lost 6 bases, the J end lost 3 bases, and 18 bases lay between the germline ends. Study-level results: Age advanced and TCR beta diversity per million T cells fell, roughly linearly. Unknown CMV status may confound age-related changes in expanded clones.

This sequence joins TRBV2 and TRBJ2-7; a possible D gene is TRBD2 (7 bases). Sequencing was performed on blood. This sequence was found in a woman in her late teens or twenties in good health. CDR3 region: CASSEQGGGNYEQYF. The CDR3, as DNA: TGTGCCAGCAGCGAACAGGGAGGGGGAAACTACGAGCAGTACTTC.